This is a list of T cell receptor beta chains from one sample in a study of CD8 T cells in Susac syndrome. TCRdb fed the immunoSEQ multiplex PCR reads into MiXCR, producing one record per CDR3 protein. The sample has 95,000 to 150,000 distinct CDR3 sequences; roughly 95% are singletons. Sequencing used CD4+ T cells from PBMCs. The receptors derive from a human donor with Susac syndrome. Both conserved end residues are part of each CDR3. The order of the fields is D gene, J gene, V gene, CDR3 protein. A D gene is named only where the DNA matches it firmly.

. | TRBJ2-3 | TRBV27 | CASSFTGSPTDTQYF
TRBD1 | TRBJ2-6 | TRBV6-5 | CASSYRGQGSPGANVLTF
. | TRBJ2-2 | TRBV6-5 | CASCLGMNTGELFF
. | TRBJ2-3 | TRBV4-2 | CASSQDGTSTDTQYF
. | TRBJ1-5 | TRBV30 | CAWSSYRGNNQPQHF
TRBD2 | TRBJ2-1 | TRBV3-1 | CASSLGTSRRNEQFF
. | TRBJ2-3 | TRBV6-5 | CASSFSPLTDTQYF
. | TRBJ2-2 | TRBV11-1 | CASSTRFSGELFF
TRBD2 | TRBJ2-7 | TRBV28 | CASTGPSGPTYEQYF
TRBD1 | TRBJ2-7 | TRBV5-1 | CASSLQGRDRVLRKQYF
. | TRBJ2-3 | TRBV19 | CASSIDRITDTQYF
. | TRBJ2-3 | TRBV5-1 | CASSEGGHSTDTQYF
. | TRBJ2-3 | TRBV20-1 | CSARDTPQATDTQYF
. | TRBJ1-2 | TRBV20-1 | CSAPGTPNYGYTF
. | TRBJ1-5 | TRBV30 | CAWGTGLNQPQHF
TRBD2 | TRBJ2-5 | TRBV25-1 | CASSEGTSGRETQYF